This entry describes one T cell receptor (beta chain). Per germline, CDR1 SQVTM and CDR2 ANQGSEA. This CDR3 is 15 amino acids long. V lost 7 bases and J lost 1; bases outside the gene matches: 6. This entry belongs to a study of blood T cell repertoires in COVID-19. For the study at large: Both acute and convalescent COVID-19 samples were obtained from the United States, Italy and Spain.

Measured with immunoSEQ multiplex PCR; TCRdb has only the in-frame clones, and not every one. The repertoire holds around 290,000 clones, with 80% to 90% as singletons. This receptor was taken from a man aged 40-49 years with acute or convalescent COVID-19. The chain has TRBV29-1 and TRBJ2-2; 10 positions match TRBD1. The sample consisted of peripheral blood. The CDR3 DNA is TGCAGCGCCCGGAGGACAGGGGGGAACACCGGGGAGCTGTTTTTT. Translated, it gives CSARRTGGNTGELFF.